This T cell receptor beta chain was captured by sequencing in a study of shared clonotypes between healthy human individuals. Study results and limitations: Researchers found naive subsets generally carried larger estimated richness than memory subsets.

Points on this clone: Its antigen is not known.

In the original analysis: From ImmunoSEQ came sequences covering only the junction and carrying no quality scores, so filtering differed. The method was immunoSEQ multiplex PCR; TCRdb's version includes in-frame clones alone and lacks a portion of them. The V and J calls and clone size are taken from that table; D and trimming were inferred from the DNA. This sample has a few hundred thousand clones, with 95% to 96% found just once. The naive CD8 subset, CD45RO-negative cells positively selected for CCR7, excluded terminally differentiated effector memory CD45RA+ cells. The origin of this receptor is a young woman in good health. The sequenced material came from naive CD8+ T cells sorted from blood.

The CDR3 loop reads CASSRGLAGVNEQFF. CDR3 coding DNA: TGTGCCAGCAGCCGGGGACTAGCGGGAGTCAATGAGCAGTTCTTC. This rearrangement joins TRBV6-5 to TRBJ2-1; 14 bases agree with TRBD2. This CDR3 has 15 amino acids. Losses at the gene ends were 6 bases for V and 6 bases for J; bases not matched to a gene: 4. In germline, CDR1 is MNHEY, CDR2 SVGAGI.